This TCR beta chain was retrieved from a study of CD8 T cells in ankylosing spondylitis. Points from the study as a whole: In ankylosing spondylitis patients, matched synovial fluid reportedly showed significant enrichment of disease-linked clones. In peripheral blood, disease-linked CD8+ clones occurred at relatively low frequencies. Seemingly distinctive of ankylosing spondylitis blood was a TCR beta motif formed by eight highly homologous variants.

The germline CDR1 and CDR2 sequences are SGHDT and YYEEEE. The CDR3 sequence is 13 residues long. The V end lost 4 bases, the J end lost 5 bases, and 12 bases lay between the germline ends. Quantitative 5'-RACE with molecular barcodes was used to make the TCR beta libraries. A single record per CDR3 protein comes from TCRdb applying MiXCR to the 5' RACE reads. The sample consists of roughly 370,000 distinct CDR3 sequences, around 22% of them appearing once. Regarding this clonotype: Its specificity is not known.

Sequencing was carried out using blood, either unsorted or a sorted T cell fraction (not recorded which). This rearrangement joins TRBV5-6 to TRBJ2-5; D not resolved. This TCR derives from a male donor with ankylosing spondylitis. CDR3: CASSLQIHETQYF. CDR3 nucleotides: TGTGCCAGCAGCCTCCAAATCCACGAGACCCAGTACTTC. The full variable domain, rest sourced from reference TRBV5-6 and TRBJ2-5, is DAGVTQSPTHLIKTRGQQVTLRCSPKSGHDTVSWYQQALGQGPQFIFQYYEEEERQRGNFPDRFSGHQFPNYSSELNVNALLLGDSALYLCASSLQIHETQYFGPGTRLLVL.